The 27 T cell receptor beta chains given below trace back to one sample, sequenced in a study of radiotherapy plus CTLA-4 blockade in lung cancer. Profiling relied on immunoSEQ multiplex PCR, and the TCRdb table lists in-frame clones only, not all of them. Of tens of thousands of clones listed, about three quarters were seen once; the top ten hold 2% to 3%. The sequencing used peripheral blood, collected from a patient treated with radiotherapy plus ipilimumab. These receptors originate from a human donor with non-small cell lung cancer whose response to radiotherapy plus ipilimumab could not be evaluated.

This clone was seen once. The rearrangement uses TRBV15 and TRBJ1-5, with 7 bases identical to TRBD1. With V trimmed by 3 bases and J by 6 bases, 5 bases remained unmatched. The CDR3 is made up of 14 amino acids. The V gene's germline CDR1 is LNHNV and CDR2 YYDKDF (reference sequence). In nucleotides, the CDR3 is TGTGCCACCAGCAGGCAGGGGGGAGGTCAGCCCCAGCATTTT. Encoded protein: CATSRQGGGQPQHF.

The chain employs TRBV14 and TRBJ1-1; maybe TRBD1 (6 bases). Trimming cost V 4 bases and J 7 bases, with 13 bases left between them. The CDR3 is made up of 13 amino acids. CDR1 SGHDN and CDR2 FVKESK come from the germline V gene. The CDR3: CASSPGGGGEAFF. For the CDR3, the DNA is TGTGCCAGCAGCCCGGGGGGGGGCGGTGAAGCTTTCTTT.

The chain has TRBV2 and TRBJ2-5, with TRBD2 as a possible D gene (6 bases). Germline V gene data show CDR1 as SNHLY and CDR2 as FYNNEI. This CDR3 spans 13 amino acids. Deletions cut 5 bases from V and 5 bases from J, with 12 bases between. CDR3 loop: CASSLRTIETQYF. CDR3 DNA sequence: TGTGCCAGCAGTCTGCGGACTATTGAGACCCAGTACTTC.

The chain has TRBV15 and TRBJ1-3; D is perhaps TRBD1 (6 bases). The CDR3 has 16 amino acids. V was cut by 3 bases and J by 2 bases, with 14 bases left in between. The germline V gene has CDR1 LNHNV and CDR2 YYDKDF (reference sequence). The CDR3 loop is CATSRGGGTPGNTIYF. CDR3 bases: TGTGCCACCAGCAGGGGAGGGGGAACGCCTGGAAACACCATATATTTT.

The CDR3 nucleotides read TGTGCCAGCAGCGTACAGGGGGCCAGCACAGATACGCAGTATTTT. It is translated as CASSVQGASTDTQYF. The chain couples TRBV7-3 to TRBJ2-3; 9 bases are shared with TRBD1. Germline V gene lookup returns CDR1 SGHTA and CDR2 FQGTGA. Trimming removed 5 bases from V and 0 bases from J; junction bases left unmatched: 3. CDR3 length equals 15 residues.

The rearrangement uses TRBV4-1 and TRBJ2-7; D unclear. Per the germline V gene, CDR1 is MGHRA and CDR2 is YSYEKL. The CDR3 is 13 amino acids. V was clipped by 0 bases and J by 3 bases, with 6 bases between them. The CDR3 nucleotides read TGCGCCAGCAGCCAAGAGAGGTACTACGAGCAGTACTTC. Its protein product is CASSQERYYEQYF.

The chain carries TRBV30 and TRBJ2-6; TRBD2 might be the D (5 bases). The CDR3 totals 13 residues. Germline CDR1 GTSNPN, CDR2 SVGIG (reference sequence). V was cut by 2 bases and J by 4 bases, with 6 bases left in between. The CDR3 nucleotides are TGTGCCTGGAGTTCGGGGGGGGCCAACGTCCTGACTTTC. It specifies CAWSSGGANVLTF.

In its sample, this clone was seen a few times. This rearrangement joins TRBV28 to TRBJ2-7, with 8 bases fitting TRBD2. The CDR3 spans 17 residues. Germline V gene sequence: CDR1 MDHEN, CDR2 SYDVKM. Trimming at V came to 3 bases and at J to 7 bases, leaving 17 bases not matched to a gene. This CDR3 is CASSFLLTSGRPGEQYF. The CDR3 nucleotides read TGTGCCAGCAGTTTCCTCCTCACAAGCGGGAGACCAGGGGAGCAGTACTTC.

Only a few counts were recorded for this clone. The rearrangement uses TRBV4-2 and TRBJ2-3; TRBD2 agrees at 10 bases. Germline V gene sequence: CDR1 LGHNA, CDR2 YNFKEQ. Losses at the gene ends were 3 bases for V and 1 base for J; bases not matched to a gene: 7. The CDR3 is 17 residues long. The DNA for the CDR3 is TGTGCCAGCAGCCAGGCGTATCTAGCGGGGGGCACAGATACGCAGTATTTT. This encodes CASSQAYLAGGTDTQYF.

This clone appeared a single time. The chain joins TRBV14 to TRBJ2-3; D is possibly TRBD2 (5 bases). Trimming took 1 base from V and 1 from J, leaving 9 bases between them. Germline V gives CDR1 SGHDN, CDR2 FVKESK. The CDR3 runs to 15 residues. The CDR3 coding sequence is TGTGCCAGCAGCCAAGTTCTCGGGGGCACAGATACGCAGTATTTT. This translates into CASSQVLGGTDTQYF.

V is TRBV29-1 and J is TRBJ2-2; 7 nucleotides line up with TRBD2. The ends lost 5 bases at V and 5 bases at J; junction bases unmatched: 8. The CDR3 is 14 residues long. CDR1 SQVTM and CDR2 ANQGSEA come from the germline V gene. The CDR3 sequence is CSVYYGGGTGELFF. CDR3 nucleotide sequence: TGCAGCGTTTATTATGGGGGAGGGACCGGGGAGCTGTTTTTT.

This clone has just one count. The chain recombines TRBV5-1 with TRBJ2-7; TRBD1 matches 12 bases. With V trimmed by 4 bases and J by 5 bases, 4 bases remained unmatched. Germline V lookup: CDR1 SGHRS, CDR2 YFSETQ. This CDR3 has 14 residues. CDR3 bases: TGCGCCAGCAGCGAGGGACAGGGGGCCGACGAGCAGTACTTC. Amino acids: CASSEGQGADEQYF. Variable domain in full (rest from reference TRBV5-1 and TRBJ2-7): KAGVTQTPRYLIKTRGQQVTLSCSPISGHRSVSWYQQTPGQGLQFLFEYFSETQRNKGNFPGRFSGRQFSNSRSEMNVSTLELGDSALYLCASSEGQGADEQYFGPGTRLTVT.

In DNA form, the CDR3 reads TGTGCCAGCAGCGTAGCGGGACAGGGATCCTACGAGCAGTACTTC. Protein sequence: CASSVAGQGSYEQYF. V is TRBV9 and J is TRBJ2-7; 9 positions match TRBD1. This CDR3 is 15 amino acids long. The germline CDR1 and CDR2 sequences are SGDLS and YYNGEE. J gave up 1 base and V 0 bases, and 2 bases lay outside the gene matches.

CDR3 sequence reads: CAWTSGDSYEQYF. In DNA, the CDR3 is TGTGCCTGGACTAGCGGGGACTCCTACGAGCAGTACTTC. V gene TRBV30 combines with J gene TRBJ2-7; TRBD2 aligns across 9 bases. Per germline, CDR1 GTSNPN and CDR2 SVGIG (reference sequence). V shed 4 bases, J shed 0 bases, and the junction held 1 base outside the gene matches. This CDR3 has 13 amino acids.

The CDR3 bases are TGCGCCAGCAGCCAAGAGCTAGCTTACTACGAGCAGTACTTC. Protein sequence: CASSQELAYYEQYF. The chain recombines TRBV4-3 with TRBJ2-7; a weak D match, TRBD2 (5 bases). CDR1 and CDR2 from the germline V gene are LGHNA and YSLEER. The CDR3 contains 14 residues. Trimming stripped 0 bases from V and 3 bases from J, with 9 bases between.

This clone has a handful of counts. CDR3 DNA sequence: TGTGCCAGCAGCTTAGGTAATAGCGGAGATACGCAGTATTTT. The encoded protein is CASSLGNSGDTQYF. The rearrangement joins TRBV7-8 to TRBJ2-3; D may be TRBD2 (6 bases). The CDR3 loop spans 14 amino acids. V gave up 1 base and J gave up 5 bases, with 10 bases separating them. The V gene's germline CDR1 is SGHVS and CDR2 FQNEAQ.

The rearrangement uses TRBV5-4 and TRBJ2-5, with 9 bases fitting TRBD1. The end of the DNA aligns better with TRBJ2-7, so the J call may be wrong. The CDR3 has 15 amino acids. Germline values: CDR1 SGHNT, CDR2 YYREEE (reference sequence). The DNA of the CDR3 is TGTGCCAGCAGCTTAACAAACAGGGGGCCCAACGAGCAGTACTTC. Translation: CASSLTNRGPNEQYF.

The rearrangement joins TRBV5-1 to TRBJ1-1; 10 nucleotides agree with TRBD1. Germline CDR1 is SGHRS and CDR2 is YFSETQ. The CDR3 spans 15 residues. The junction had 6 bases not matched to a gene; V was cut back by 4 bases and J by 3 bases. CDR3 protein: CASSTGQGLYTEAFF. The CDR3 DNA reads TGCGCCAGCAGCACGGGACAGGGGTTGTACACTGAAGCTTTCTTT.

The CDR3 DNA is TGTGCCAGCAGTTACGCGGTAGCGGGAGATGAGCAGTTCTTC. Amino acids: CASSYAVAGDEQFF. The V and J genes are TRBV6-6 and TRBJ2-1, with 9 bases aligning to TRBD2. CDR1 and CDR2 (germline): MNHNY, SVGAGI (reference sequence). This CDR3 is 14 amino acids long. V trimming: 2 bases; J trimming: 8 bases; junction bases outside the gene matches: 4.

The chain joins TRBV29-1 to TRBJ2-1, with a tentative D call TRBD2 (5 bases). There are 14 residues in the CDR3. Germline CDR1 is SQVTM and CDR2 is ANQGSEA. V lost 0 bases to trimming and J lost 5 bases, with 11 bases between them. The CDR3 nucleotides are TGCAGCGTTGAAGATCGAGATAGCGACAATGAGCAGTTCTTC. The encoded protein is CSVEDRDSDNEQFF.

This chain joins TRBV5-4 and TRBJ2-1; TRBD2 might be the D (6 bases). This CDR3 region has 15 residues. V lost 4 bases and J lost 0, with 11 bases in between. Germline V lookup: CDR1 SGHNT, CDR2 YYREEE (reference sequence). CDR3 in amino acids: CASSGAGRSYNEQFF. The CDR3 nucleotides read TGTGCCAGCAGCGGAGCGGGCCGCTCCTACAATGAGCAGTTCTTC.

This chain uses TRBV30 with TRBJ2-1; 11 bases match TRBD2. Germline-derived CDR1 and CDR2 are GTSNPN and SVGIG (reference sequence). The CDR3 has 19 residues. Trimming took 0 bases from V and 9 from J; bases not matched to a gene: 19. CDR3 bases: TGTGCCTGGAGTGTTCTTTCGGCTAGCGGGAGGCTCGGCTCCAGTGAGCAGTTCTTC. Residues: CAWSVLSASGRLGSSEQFF.

In nucleotides, the CDR3 is TGTGCCACCAGCAGGGACAGCCCCTACAATGAGCAGTTCTTC. Its protein is CATSRDSPYNEQFF. The chain has TRBV15 and TRBJ2-1, with a tentative D call TRBD1 (6 bases). This CDR3 comprises 14 residues. Germline CDR1 reads LNHNV; CDR2 reads YYDKDF (reference sequence). V dropped 3 bases and J dropped 2 bases, with 8 bases sitting between them.

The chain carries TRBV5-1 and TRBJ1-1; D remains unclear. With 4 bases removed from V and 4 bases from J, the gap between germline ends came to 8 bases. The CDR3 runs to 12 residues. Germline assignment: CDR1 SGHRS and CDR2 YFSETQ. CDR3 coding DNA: TGCGCCAGCAGCCGGGTGGCCACTGAAGCTTTCTTT. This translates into CASSRVATEAFF. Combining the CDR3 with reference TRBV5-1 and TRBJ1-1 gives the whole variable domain KAGVTQTPRYLIKTRGQQVTLSCSPISGHRSVSWYQQTPGQGLQFLFEYFSETQRNKGNFPGRFSGRQFSNSRSEMNVSTLELGDSALYLCASSRVATEAFFGQGTRLTVV.

The CDR3 nucleotides are TGTGCCAGCAGAGGGGACAGGGGGGATGAGACCCAGTACTTC. Translation gives CASRGDRGDETQYF. The rearrangement links TRBV5-4 to TRBJ2-5, with TRBD1 matching 11 bases. Germline CDR1 reads SGHNT; CDR2 reads YYREEE (reference sequence). With V trimmed by 5 bases and J by 5 bases, 5 bases remained unmatched. The CDR3 runs 14 residues. Variable domain in full (rest from reference TRBV5-4 and TRBJ2-5): ETGVTQSPTHLIKTRGQQVTLRCSSQSGHNTVSWYQQALGQGPQFIFQYYREEENGRGNFPPRFSGLQFPNYSSELNVNALELDDSALYLCASRGDRGDETQYFGPGTRLLVL.

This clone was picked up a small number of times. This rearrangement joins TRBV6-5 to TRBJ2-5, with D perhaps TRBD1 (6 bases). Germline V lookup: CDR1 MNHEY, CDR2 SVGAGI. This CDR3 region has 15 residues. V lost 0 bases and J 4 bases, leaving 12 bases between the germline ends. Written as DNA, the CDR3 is TGTGCCAGCAGTTACTCAGGGGGTATGAGAGAGACCCAGTACTTC. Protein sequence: CASSYSGGMRETQYF.

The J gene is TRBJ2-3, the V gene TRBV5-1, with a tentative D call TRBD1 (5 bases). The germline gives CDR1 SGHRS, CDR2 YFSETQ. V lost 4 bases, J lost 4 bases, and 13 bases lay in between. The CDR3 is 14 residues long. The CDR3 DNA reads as TGCGCCAGCAGCCAGGGAAACTCACCAGATACGCAGTATTTT. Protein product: CASSQGNSPDTQYF. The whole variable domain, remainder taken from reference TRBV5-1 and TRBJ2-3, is KAGVTQTPRYLIKTRGQQVTLSCSPISGHRSVSWYQQTPGQGLQFLFEYFSETQRNKGNFPGRFSGRQFSNSRSEMNVSTLELGDSALYLCASSQGNSPDTQYFGPGTRLTVL.